This T cell receptor beta chain was profiled in a study of OX40 agonist ivuxolimab in advanced cancers. Study context: Age averaged around 54 years (range roughly 23 to 79), and more than 80% were male.

This CDR3 contains 13 residues. V dropped 2 bases and J dropped 7 bases, with 8 bases sitting between them. The germline CDR1 and CDR2 sequences are MNHNY and SVGAGI (reference sequence). Study outcomes and limitations: A proportion of nonresponders additionally exhibited low normalized T-cell clonal expansion.

A word on this clone: The antigen is unknown.

Sequencing used immunoSEQ multiplex PCR; TCRdb keeps in-frame clones, though not all of them. Of about 92,000 clones in the sample, about nine tenths are singletons; the top ten hold about 0.3%. The receptor's source is an adult with an advanced solid tumor such as melanoma, head and neck, liver or kidney cancer. The sample in question was CD4+ or CD8+ T cells sorted from blood, obtained in a trial of the OX40 agonist ivuxolimab. V is TRBV6-6 and J is TRBJ1-4; D gene unclear. The CDR3 DNA follows: TGTGCCAGCAGTTACAGACGGGGTGAAAAACTGTTTTTT. It codes for CASSYRRGEKLFF.